A single sample gave rise to the 7 T cell receptor beta chains below, sequenced in a study of T-cell memory formation after mild COVID-19. TCRdb reanalysed the 5' RACE reads using MiXCR and keeps one entry per CDR3 protein. This sample yields some 210,000 distinct CDR3 sequences, of which approximately 20% are seen a single time; 2.4% belongs to the top ten. The sample taken for sequencing was PBMCs or a T cell subset sorted from them (not recorded which). These receptors all stem from an adult woman who had mild COVID-19 (a few samples of this study predate the infection). Cell type and time point are not known.

This clonotype appeared a few times. The CDR3 sequence: CASTLSNQPQHF. The CDR3 region has the DNA TGTGCCAGCACTCTTAGCAATCAGCCCCAGCATTTT. The rearrangement links TRBV12-3 or TRBV12-4 to TRBJ1-5; D is unresolved. This CDR3 is built from 12 residues. V gave up 7 bases and J gave up 0 bases, with 4 bases separating them.

The V call is TRBV20-1, the J call TRBJ1-1; maybe TRBD1 (5 bases). The germline V gene encodes CDR1 DFQATT and CDR2 SNEGSKA (reference sequence). The CDR3 contains 15 residues. The V end lost 0 bases, the J end lost 11 bases, and 22 bases lay between the germline ends. The CDR3 bases are TGCAGTGCTAGAGAGTCAGGGAGAGCCCTAAAGGAGGCTTTCTTT. Amino acid sequence: CSARESGRALKEAFF.

There are a few counts of this clonotype. V usage is TRBV12-3 or TRBV12-4 and J usage is TRBJ2-3; TRBD2 aligns across 9 bases. The trim removed 6 bases at V and 3 bases at J, leaving 10 bases unmatched. This CDR3 has 16 amino acids. Here the CDR3 reads CASRWAGGPETDTQYF. In DNA, the CDR3 is TGTGCCAGCAGGTGGGCGGGGGGGCCAGAAACAGATACGCAGTATTTT.

The gene calls are TRBV6-2 or TRBV6-3 and TRBJ2-7; TRBD2 agrees at 8 bases. This CDR3 is 15 amino acids long. Losses at the gene ends were 5 bases for V and 3 bases for J; bases not matched to a gene: 9. Per the germline V gene, CDR1 is MNHEY and CDR2 is SVGEGT. The CDR3: CASSTLQAGDYEQYF. In DNA, the CDR3 is TGTGCCAGCAGTACCCTCCAAGCGGGAGACTACGAGCAGTACTTC.

This clonotype was counted a few times. CDR3 in DNA: TGTGCCAGCAGTTACTCTTTCCGACAGGGGGCAATTGGCTACACCTTC. It encodes CASSYSFRQGAIGYTF. The chain couples TRBV6-6 to TRBJ1-2, with TRBD1 matching 10 bases. Germline V gene sequence: CDR1 MNHNY, CDR2 SVGAGI (reference sequence). The V gene end was trimmed by 0 bases and the J gene end by 7 bases; junction bases not matched to a gene: 8. The CDR3 consists of 16 residues.

This chain joins TRBV27 and TRBJ1-1; D may be TRBD1 (6 bases). The germline V gene has CDR1 MNHEY and CDR2 SMNVEV (reference sequence). The V and J ends lost 7 bases and 0 bases respectively, with 15 bases between them. CDR3 length: 15 residues. The DNA of the CDR3 is TGTGCCAGCAAACTTTTGGGACACCTGAACACTGAAGCTTTCTTT. Translating gives CASKLLGHLNTEAFF.

V is TRBV12-5 and J is TRBJ2-7; D gene uncertain. Germline V CDR1 and CDR2: LGHNT, FRNRAP. Trimming shortened V by 8 bases and J by 6 bases, and 14 bases separated the two germline ends. CDR3 length: 12 residues. CDR3 residues: CASQLDRGEQYF. CDR3 bases: TGTGCTAGTCAATTAGACCGCGGCGAGCAGTACTTC.